A single T cell receptor (beta chain) is shown here with its context. Per the authors' pipeline: Amplifying reference gene primers gave estimates of nucleated cell counts. Profiling relied on immunoSEQ multiplex PCR, and the TCRdb table lists in-frame clones only, not all of them. D and trimming come from the DNA, and the V and J calls and clone size come from that table. The sample includes around 200,000 clones, 75% to 90% seen only once; the top ten take roughly 6.1%. These data originate in a study of blood T cell repertoires in COVID-19. Looking at the study overall: Samples came from the United States, Italy and Spain, spanning acute and convalescent COVID-19. In each case, the material was cDNA or gDNA derived from T cells, B-cell-depleted T cells, or PBMCs.

CDR1 SGHDT and CDR2 YYEEEE come from the germline V gene. The CDR3 covers 14 residues. Between the trimmed V and J ends, which lost 3 bases and 0 bases, there was a span of 4 bases. The J gene is TRBJ2-6, the V gene TRBV5-6; D ambiguous. The source material was peripheral blood. This clonotype was sampled from a middle-aged woman with acute or convalescent COVID-19. DNA for the CDR3: TGTGCCAGCAGCTGGAGCTCTGGGGCCAACGTCCTGACTTTC. This sequence encodes CASSWSSGANVLTF.